This is a list of T cell receptor beta chains from one sample in a study of blood T cells in healthy people across ages. Each CDR3 protein is one row after TCRdb ran MiXCR on the 5' RACE reads. The sample lists fewer than 2,000,000 distinct CDR3 sequences; 30% to 40% were seen once. Sequenced: blood. The receptor source for this set is a woman aged 25 to 39 in good health. The CDR3 runs from the conserved cysteine through the conserved F or W. Each record gives: J gene, V gene, clone size, D gene, CDR3 protein, CDR3 DNA. A D gene is named only where the DNA matches it firmly. Clone size is stated in some rows and not others, as once, few, many or a class when expanded.

j_call: TRBJ2-7
v_call: TRBV10-3
clone_size: few
d_call: TRBD1
cdr3_aa: CAIRGQGEDEQYF
cdr3_nt: TGTGCCATCAGGGGACAGGGGGAGGACGAGCAGTACTTC

j_call: TRBJ2-5
v_call: TRBV3-1
clone_size: many
d_call: .
cdr3_aa: CASSSLAETQYF
cdr3_nt: TGTGCCAGCAGCAGCCTCGCGGAGACCCAGTACTTC

j_call: TRBJ2-2
v_call: TRBV2
clone_size: .
d_call: .
cdr3_aa: CASCAYGATSGELFF
cdr3_nt: TGTGCCAGCTGTGCTTATGGGGCGACTTCTGGGGAGCTGTTTTTT

j_call: TRBJ2-3
v_call: TRBV4-2
clone_size: few
d_call: TRBD2
cdr3_aa: CASSQEGVVAGGPDTQYF
cdr3_nt: TGTGCCAGCAGCCAAGAAGGGGTTGTAGCGGGGGGTCCCGATACGCAGTATTTT

j_call: TRBJ2-7
v_call: TRBV2
clone_size: .
d_call: TRBD2
cdr3_aa: CASSVTSGGPTSEQYF
cdr3_nt: TGTGCCAGCAGTGTGACTAGCGGGGGGCCGACTTCCGAGCAGTACTTC

j_call: TRBJ1-5
v_call: TRBV11-3
clone_size: .
d_call: .
cdr3_aa: CASSLVSCRVLSNQPQHF
cdr3_nt: TGTGCCAGCAGCTTAGTCTCATGTCGGGTCCTTAGCAATCAGCCCCAGCATTTT

j_call: TRBJ1-2
v_call: TRBV20-1
clone_size: many
d_call: .
cdr3_aa: CSVSTQADGYTF
cdr3_nt: TGCAGTGTTTCGACTCAGGCAGATGGCTACACCTTC

j_call: TRBJ2-7
v_call: TRBV15
clone_size: .
d_call: .
cdr3_aa: CATSTDGVHYEQYF
cdr3_nt: TGTGCCACCAGCACGGACGGAGTTCACTACGAGCAGTACTTC

j_call: TRBJ2-5
v_call: TRBV4-2
clone_size: .
d_call: TRBD1
cdr3_aa: CASSTDFGTVKETQYF
cdr3_nt: TGTGCCAGCAGCACCGACTTTGGGACAGTTAAAGAGACCCAGTACTTC

j_call: TRBJ2-6
v_call: TRBV5-1
clone_size: .
d_call: .
cdr3_aa: CASSPVPSGANVRTF
cdr3_nt: TGCGCCAGCAGCCCTGTTCCCTCTGGGGCCAACGTCCGGACTTTC

j_call: TRBJ1-5
v_call: TRBV6-1
clone_size: .
d_call: .
cdr3_aa: CASSEGVYTNQPQHF
cdr3_nt: TGTGCCAGCAGTGAAGGGGTCTACACGAATCAGCCCCAGCATTTT

j_call: TRBJ1-3
v_call: TRBV10-3
clone_size: many
d_call: .
cdr3_aa: CAIDAGNTIYF
cdr3_nt: TGTGCCATCGACGCTGGAAACACCATATATTTT

j_call: TRBJ2-7
v_call: TRBV20-1
clone_size: few
d_call: .
cdr3_aa: CSAGGYVMGTGEQYF
cdr3_nt: TGCAGTGCTGGGGGTTATGTGATGGGTACCGGCGAGCAGTACTTC

j_call: TRBJ2-3
v_call: TRBV2
clone_size: .
d_call: TRBD2
cdr3_aa: CASRDGGSDTQYF
cdr3_nt: TGTGCCAGCAGGGACGGGGGGTCAGATACGCAGTATTTT

j_call: TRBJ1-6
v_call: TRBV20-1
clone_size: many
d_call: .
cdr3_aa: CSARDRGYNSPLHF
cdr3_nt: TGCAGTGCTAGAGACAGGGGCTATAATTCACCCCTCCACTTT

j_call: TRBJ2-5
v_call: TRBV30
clone_size: .
d_call: TRBD1
cdr3_aa: CAWSVGQGAQETQYF
cdr3_nt: TGTGCCTGGAGTGTGGGACAGGGGGCACAAGAGACCCAGTACTTC